This TCR beta chain comes out of a study of identical twins. TCRdb fed the 5' RACE reads into MiXCR, producing one record per CDR3 protein. This sample yields about 890,000 distinct CDR3 sequences, of which 9% to 15% are seen a single time; around 1.5% belongs to the top ten. This clonotype was seen a handful of times. The germline gives CDR1 ENHRY, CDR2 SYGVKD. This CDR3 contains 12 residues. V was pared by 3 bases and J by 8 bases, with 10 bases between. The same sample was also used in a study of yellow fever vaccine responses in identical twins.

The sequenced sample consisted of PBMCs. The chain employs TRBV10-3 and TRBJ1-2; D ambiguous. The source of this sequence is a woman aged 18 to 35 in good health. The DNA for the CDR3 is TGTGCCATCAGTGAAGGATCCGGCGGCTACACCTTC. This encodes CAISEGSGGYTF.